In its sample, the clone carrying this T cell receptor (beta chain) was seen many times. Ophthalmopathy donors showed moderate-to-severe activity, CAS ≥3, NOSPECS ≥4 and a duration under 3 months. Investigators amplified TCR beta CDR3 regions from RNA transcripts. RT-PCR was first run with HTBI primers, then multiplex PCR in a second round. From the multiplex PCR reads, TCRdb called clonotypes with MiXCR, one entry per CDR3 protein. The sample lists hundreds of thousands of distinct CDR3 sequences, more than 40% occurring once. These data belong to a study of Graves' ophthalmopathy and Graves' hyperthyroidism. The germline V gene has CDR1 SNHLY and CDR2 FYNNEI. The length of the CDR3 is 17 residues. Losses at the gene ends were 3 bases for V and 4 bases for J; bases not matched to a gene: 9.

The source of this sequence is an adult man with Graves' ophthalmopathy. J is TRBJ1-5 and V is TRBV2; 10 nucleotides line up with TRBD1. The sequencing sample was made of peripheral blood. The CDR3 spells CASSDLRGQGGNQPQHF. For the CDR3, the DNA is TGTGCCAGCAGTGATTTAAGAGGACAGGGGGGTAATCAGCCCCAGCATTTT.